A single sample gave rise to the 15 T cell receptor beta chains below, sequenced in a study of PD-L1 blockade in urothelial cancer. Assay: immunoSEQ multiplex PCR; the TCRdb copy retains only in-frame clones and omits some. The sample has under 30,000 clones, 75% to 90% seen once. The input for sequencing was PBMCs, taken around atezolizumab (anti-PD-L1) treatment. The source of these receptors is a man in his fifties or sixties with urothelial cancer.

This chain links TRBV19 with TRBJ2-1; 7 bases align to TRBD1. The V and J ends lost 6 bases and 1 base, in that order; junction bases with no gene match: 6. Germline V gene data show CDR1 as LNHDA and CDR2 as SQIVND (reference sequence). This CDR3 has 15 residues. The CDR3, as DNA: TGTGCCAGTAGGAGACAGGGAAGGTCCTACAATGAGCAGTTCTTC. This sequence encodes CASRRQGRSYNEQFF.

This clone occurred a few times. CDR3 residues: CASSQDTGRARDGYTF. The CDR3 nucleotides are TGCGCCAGCAGCCAAGATACGGGCAGGGCCAGGGATGGCTACACCTTC. This chain uses TRBV4-1 with TRBJ1-2, with a tentative D call TRBD1 (5 bases). Trimming stripped 0 bases from V and 6 bases from J, with 17 bases between. CDR1 and CDR2 (germline): MGHRA, YSYEKL. CDR3 length equals 16 residues.

The chain employs TRBV4-1 and TRBJ2-2; 12 nucleotides align to TRBD2. Unmatched junction bases numbered 8, after V lost 4 bases and J lost 8 bases. This CDR3 is built from 16 residues. Germline CDR1 reads MGHRA; CDR2 reads YSYEKL. CDR3 in amino acids: CASSLGLAGSPGELFF. The CDR3 coding sequence is TGCGCCAGCAGCCTCGGACTAGCGGGGAGCCCGGGGGAGCTGTTTTTT.

Here the CDR3 reads CASSLGQANEQFF. CDR3 DNA: TGCGCCAGCAGCTTGGGTCAGGCCAATGAGCAGTTCTTC. The V gene is TRBV5-1, the J gene TRBJ2-1; D not certain. V was clipped by 0 bases and J by 6 bases, with 7 bases between them. The germline CDR1 and CDR2 sequences are SGHRS and YFSETQ. The CDR3 is made up of 13 amino acids.

This chain connects TRBV5-5 to TRBJ1-4, with a possible D match to TRBD1 (6 bases). CDR3 length: 13 residues. Germline loops: CDR1 SGHKS, CDR2 YYEKEE (reference sequence). Deletions cut 4 bases from V and 6 bases from J, with 10 bases between. The CDR3 DNA sequence: TGTGCCAGCAGCGGGGGCGTGGATGAAAAACTGTTTTTT. The encoded protein is CASSGGVDEKLFF.

The J gene is TRBJ1-1, the V gene TRBV28; D gene uncertain. Germline CDR1 reads MDHEN; CDR2 reads SYDVKM. The CDR3 totals 14 residues. V lost 3 bases and J lost 6, with 14 bases in between. For the CDR3, the DNA is TGTGCCAGCAGTTTGCAGAACTCCGGGGCTGAAGCTTTCTTT. Its protein product is CASSLQNSGAEAFF. Combining the CDR3 with reference TRBV28 and TRBJ1-1 gives the whole variable domain DVKVTQSSRYLVKRTGEKVFLECVQDMDHENMFWYRQDPGLGLRLIYFSYDVKMKEKGDIPEGYSVSREKKERFSLILESASTNQTSMYLCASSLQNSGAEAFFGQGTRLTVV.

The rearrangement joins TRBV9 to TRBJ1-1; D may be TRBD1 (5 bases). Germline CDR1 is SGDLS and CDR2 is YYNGEE. The CDR3 has 12 residues. Trimming took off 4 bases at V and 6 bases at J, with 10 bases between the two ends. CDR3: CASSREGPEAFF. The CDR3, as DNA: TGTGCCAGCAGCCGGGAGGGGCCTGAAGCTTTCTTT. Based on the CDR3 plus reference TRBV9 and TRBJ1-1, the full variable domain is DSGVTQTPKHLITATGQRVTLRCSPRSGDLSVYWYQQSLDQGLQFLIQYYNGEERAKGNILERFSAQQFPDLHSELNLSSLELGDSALYFCASSREGPEAFFGQGTRLTVV.

A word on this clone: Germline and junction disagree at one end, which may indicate a read error. This chain uses TRBV7-7 with TRBJ2-3; 12 bases align to TRBD2. From germline, CDR1 is SSHAT and CDR2 FNYEAQ (reference sequence). This CDR3 contains 16 residues. The CDR3 region is CASSLRTSGVIDTQYF. DNA of the CDR3: TGTGCTAGCAGCCTAAGGACTAGCGGGGTTATAGATACGCAGTATTTT.

As DNA, the CDR3 is TGTGCCAGCAGCTTAGCCGGGAGCCGTGAGCAGTTCTTC. Translating gives CASSLAGSREQFF. The V and J genes are TRBV7-3 and TRBJ2-1; D might be TRBD2 (6 bases). CDR1 SGHTA and CDR2 FQGTGA come from the germline V gene. This CDR3 spans 13 amino acids. The V and J ends lost 2 bases and 9 bases respectively, with 11 bases between them.

The CDR3 here is CASSMKGDTEAFF. Here the CDR3 DNA reads TGTGCCAGTAGTATGAAAGGGGACACTGAAGCTTTCTTT. The V call is TRBV19, the J call TRBJ1-1; possibly TRBD1 for D (5 bases). The V gene's germline CDR1 is LNHDA and CDR2 SQIVND (reference sequence). The CDR3 runs to 13 residues. The V and J ends lost 3 bases and 3 bases respectively, with 8 bases between them.

V is TRBV11-2 and J is TRBJ2-1, with TRBD2 as a possible D gene (7 bases). Germline lookup yields CDR1 SGHAT and CDR2 FQNNGV. The V end was cut by 5 bases, the J end by 8 bases, with 19 bases between. The CDR3 covers 15 residues. The CDR3 region has the DNA TGTGCCAGCAGCGAACAGGGCGGGAGAGGCGATGAGCAGTTCTTC. Amino acids: CASSEQGGRGDEQFF.

The chain joins TRBV18 to TRBJ2-1; 13 nucleotides line up with TRBD2. Germline trimming cut 5 bases from V and 9 bases from J; bases unmatched to any gene: 7. The CDR3 has 15 residues. Per the germline V gene, CDR1 is KGHSH and CDR2 is LQKENI. As DNA, the CDR3 is TGTGCCAGCTCAAGTTCGACTAGCGGGGGGATTGAGCAGTTCTTC. This sequence encodes CASSSSTSGGIEQFF.

This chain uses TRBV30 with TRBJ2-3; 10 nucleotides match TRBD2. The CDR3 has 14 amino acids. Germline V CDR1 and CDR2: GTSNPN, SVGIG (reference sequence). V was clipped by 7 bases and J by 5 bases; unmatched bases: 9. This chain's CDR3 is CAFRPSGSKDTQYF. Here the CDR3 DNA reads TGTGCCTTCCGCCCTAGCGGGAGTAAAGATACGCAGTATTTT.

The J gene is TRBJ2-5, the V gene TRBV4-2; possibly TRBD2 for D (6 bases). The germline CDR1 and CDR2 sequences are LGHNA and YNFKEQ. V was cut by 0 bases and J by 4 bases, with 15 bases left in between. This CDR3 has 16 residues. CDR3: CASSQDSLASRETQYF. CDR3 in DNA: TGTGCCAGCAGCCAAGATAGTCTAGCGTCCCGAGAGACCCAGTACTTC.

V gene TRBV5-1 combines with J gene TRBJ1-4; maybe TRBD1 (6 bases). The germline V gene encodes CDR1 SGHRS and CDR2 YFSETQ. This CDR3 is 18 amino acids long. V dropped 4 bases and J dropped 4 bases, with 23 bases sitting between them. In DNA form, the CDR3 reads TGCGCCAGCAGCCCTCAAGCGGGGGGGCGCGTGAGTAATGAAAAACTGTTTTTT. Translation gives CASSPQAGGRVSNEKLFF. The whole variable domain, remainder taken from reference TRBV5-1 and TRBJ1-4, is KAGVTQTPRYLIKTRGQQVTLSCSPISGHRSVSWYQQTPGQGLQFLFEYFSETQRNKGNFPGRFSGRQFSNSRSEMNVSTLELGDSALYLCASSPQAGGRVSNEKLFFGSGTQLSVL.